This TCR beta chain was sequenced for a study of T cells after yellow fever vaccination. As for the study in general: Preparation of fractions with low cell numbers was performed using SMART-Seq v4 Ultra Low Input.

TCRdb re-analysed the 5' RACE reads in MiXCR, keeping a single row per CDR3 protein. This sample yields 250,000 to 350,000 distinct CDR3 sequences, of which approximately 8% are seen a single time; around 3.3% belongs to the top ten. Of note for this clonotype: What it binds is unknown.

Regarding the study as a whole: Researchers noted that a small share of clonotypes showed up in both CD4 and CD8 compartments.

The CDR3 totals 14 residues. Germline loops: CDR1 MNHNY, CDR2 SVGAGI (reference sequence). The V end lost 4 bases, the J end lost 5 bases, and 11 bases lay between the germline ends. Specimen: CD4+ T cells sorted from PBMCs, collected 5 days after the yellow fever booster vaccination. The chain carries TRBV6-6 and TRBJ2-2; D is unclear. The clonotype originates from a man between 18 and 35 years old who received the YFV17D yellow fever vaccine. CDR3 DNA: TGTGCCAGCAGTTCCACCGGCCTTACCGGGGAGCTGTTTTTT. Protein: CASSSTGLTGELFF.